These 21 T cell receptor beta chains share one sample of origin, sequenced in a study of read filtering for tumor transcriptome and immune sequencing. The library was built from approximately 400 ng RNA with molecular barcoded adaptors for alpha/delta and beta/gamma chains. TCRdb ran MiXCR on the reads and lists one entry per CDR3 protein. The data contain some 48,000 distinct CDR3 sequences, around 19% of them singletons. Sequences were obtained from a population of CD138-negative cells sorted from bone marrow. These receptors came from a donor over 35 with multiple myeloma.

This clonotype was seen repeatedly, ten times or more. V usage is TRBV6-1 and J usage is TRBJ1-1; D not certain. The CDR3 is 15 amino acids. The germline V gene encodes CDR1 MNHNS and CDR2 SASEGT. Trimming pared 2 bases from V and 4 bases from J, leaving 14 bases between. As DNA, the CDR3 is TGTGCCAGCAGTGAACCAGTCGGAACGAGCACTGAAGCTTTCTTT. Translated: CASSEPVGTSTEAFF.

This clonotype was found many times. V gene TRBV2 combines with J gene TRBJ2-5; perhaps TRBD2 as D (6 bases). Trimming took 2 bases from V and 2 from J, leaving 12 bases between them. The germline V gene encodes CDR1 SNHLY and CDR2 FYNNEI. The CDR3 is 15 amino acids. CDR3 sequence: CASSERRDSQETQYF. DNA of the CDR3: TGTGCCAGCAGTGAACGGCGGGATTCACAAGAGACCCAGTACTTC.

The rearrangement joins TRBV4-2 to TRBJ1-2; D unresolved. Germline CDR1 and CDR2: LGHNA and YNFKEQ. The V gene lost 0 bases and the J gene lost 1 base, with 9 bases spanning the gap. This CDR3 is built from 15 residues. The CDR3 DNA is TGTGCCAGCAGCCAAGAGCCCGGTCGTAACTATGGCTACACCTTC. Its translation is CASSQEPGRNYGYTF.

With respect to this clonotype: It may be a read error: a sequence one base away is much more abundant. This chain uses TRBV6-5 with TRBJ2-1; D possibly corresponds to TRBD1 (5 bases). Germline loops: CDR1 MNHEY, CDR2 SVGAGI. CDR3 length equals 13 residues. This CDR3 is CASSETFRGEQSF. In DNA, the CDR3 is TGTGCCAGCAGTGAAACTTTTAGGGGTGAGCAGTCCTTC.

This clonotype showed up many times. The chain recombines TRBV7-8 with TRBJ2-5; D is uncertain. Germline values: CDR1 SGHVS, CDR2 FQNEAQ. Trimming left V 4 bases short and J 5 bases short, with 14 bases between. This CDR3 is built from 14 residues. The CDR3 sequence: CASSYYGLGETQYF. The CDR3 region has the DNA TGTGCCAGCAGCTACTATGGGCTTGGGGAGACCCAGTACTTC.

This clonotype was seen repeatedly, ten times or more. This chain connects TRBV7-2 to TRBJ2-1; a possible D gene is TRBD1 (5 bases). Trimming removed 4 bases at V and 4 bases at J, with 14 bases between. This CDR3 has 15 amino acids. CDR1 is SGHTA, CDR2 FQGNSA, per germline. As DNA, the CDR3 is TGTGCCAGCAGCTATGACAGCACAACTTACAATGAGCAGTTCTTC. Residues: CASSYDSTTYNEQFF.

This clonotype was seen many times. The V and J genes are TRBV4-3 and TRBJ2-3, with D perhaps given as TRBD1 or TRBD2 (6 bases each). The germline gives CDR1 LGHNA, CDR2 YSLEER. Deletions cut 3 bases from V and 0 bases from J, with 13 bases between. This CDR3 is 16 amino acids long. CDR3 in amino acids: CASSHPWGASTDTQYF. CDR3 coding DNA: TGCGCCAGCAGCCACCCATGGGGGGCTAGCACAGATACGCAGTATTTT.

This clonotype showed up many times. As DNA, the CDR3 is TGCGCCAGCAGCTTGTATCGATCGACAGGGGGCACAGATACGCAGTATTTT. Translating gives CASSLYRSTGGTDTQYF. This chain uses TRBV5-1 with TRBJ2-3; 8 nucleotides match TRBD1. From germline, CDR1 is SGHRS and CDR2 YFSETQ. The CDR3 covers 17 residues. With V trimmed by 1 base and J by 1 base, 8 bases remained unmatched.

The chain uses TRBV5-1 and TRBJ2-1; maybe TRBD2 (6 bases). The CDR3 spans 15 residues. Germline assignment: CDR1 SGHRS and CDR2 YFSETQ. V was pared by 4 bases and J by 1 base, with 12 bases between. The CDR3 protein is CASSHLRGSYNEQFF. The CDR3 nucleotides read TGCGCCAGCAGCCACCTTCGGGGGTCCTACAATGAGCAGTTCTTC. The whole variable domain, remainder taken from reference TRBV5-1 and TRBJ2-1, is KAGVTQTPRYLIKTRGQQVTLSCSPISGHRSVSWYQQTPGQGLQFLFEYFSETQRNKGNFPGRFSGRQFSNSRSEMNVSTLELGDSALYLCASSHLRGSYNEQFFGPGTRLTVL.

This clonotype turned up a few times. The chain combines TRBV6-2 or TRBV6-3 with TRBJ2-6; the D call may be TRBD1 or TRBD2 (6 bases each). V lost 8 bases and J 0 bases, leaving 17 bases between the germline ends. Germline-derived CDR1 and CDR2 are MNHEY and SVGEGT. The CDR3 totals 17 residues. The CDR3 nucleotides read TGTGCCAGCGGGGGCGCCTGGGGGGCCTCTGGGGCCAACGTCCTGACTTTC. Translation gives CASGGAWGASGANVLTF.

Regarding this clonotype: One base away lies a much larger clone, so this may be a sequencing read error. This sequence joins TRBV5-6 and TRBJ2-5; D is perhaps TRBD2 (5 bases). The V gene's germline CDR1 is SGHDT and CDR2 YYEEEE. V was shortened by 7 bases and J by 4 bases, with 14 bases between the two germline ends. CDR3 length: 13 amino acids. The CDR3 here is CASGPGRRETQYF. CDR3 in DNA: TGTGCCAGCGGCCCGGGAAGAAGAGAGACCCAGTACTTC. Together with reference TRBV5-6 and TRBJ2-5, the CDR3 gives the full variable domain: DAGVTQSPTHLIKTRGQQVTLRCSPKSGHDTVSWYQQALGQGPQFIFQYYEEEERQRGNFPDRFSGHQFPNYSSELNVNALLLGDSALYLCASGPGRRETQYFGPGTRLLVL.

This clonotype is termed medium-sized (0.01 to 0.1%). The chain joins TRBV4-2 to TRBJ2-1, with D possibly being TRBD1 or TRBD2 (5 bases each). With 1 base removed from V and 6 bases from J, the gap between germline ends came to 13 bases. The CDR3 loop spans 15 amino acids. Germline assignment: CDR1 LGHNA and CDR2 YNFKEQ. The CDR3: CASSQVGEWGNEQFF. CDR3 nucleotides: TGTGCCAGCAGCCAAGTAGGGGAGTGGGGCAATGAGCAGTTCTTC.

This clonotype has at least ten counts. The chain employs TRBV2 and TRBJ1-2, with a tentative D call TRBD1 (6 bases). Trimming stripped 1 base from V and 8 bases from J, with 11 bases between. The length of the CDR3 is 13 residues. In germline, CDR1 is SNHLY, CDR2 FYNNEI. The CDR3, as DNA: TGTGCCAGCAGTGAAGGATGGGACACGGGCTACACCTTC. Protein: CASSEGWDTGYTF.

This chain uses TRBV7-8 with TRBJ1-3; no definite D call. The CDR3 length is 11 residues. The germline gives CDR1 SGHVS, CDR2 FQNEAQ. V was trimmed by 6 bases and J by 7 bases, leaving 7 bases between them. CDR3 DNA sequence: TGTGCCAGCAGTTCTTTCAACACCATATATTTT. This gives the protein CASSSFNTIYF.

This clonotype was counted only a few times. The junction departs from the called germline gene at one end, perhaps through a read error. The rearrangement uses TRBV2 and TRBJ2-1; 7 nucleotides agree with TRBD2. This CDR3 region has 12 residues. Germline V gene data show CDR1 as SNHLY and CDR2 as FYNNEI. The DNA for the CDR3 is TGTGCCAGCAGTGAATGGGTGCGGGAGCAGCTCTTC. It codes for CASSEWVREQLF.

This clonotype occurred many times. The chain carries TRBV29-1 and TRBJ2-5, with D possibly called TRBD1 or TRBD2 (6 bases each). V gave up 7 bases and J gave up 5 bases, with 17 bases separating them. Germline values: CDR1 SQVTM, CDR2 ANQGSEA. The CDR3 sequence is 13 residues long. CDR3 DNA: TGCAGCGCCGGAGGGGGTTCGTCGGAGACCCAGTACTTC. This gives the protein CSAGGGSSETQYF.

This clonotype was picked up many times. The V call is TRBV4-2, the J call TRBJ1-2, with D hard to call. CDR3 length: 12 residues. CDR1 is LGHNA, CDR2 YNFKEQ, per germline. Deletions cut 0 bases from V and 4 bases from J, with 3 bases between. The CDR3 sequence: CASSQESYGYTF. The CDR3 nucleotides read TGTGCCAGCAGCCAAGAAAGCTATGGCTACACCTTC.

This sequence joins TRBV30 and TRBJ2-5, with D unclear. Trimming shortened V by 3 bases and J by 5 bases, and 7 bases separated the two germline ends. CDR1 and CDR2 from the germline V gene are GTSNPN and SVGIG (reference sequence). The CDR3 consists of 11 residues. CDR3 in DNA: TGTGCCTGGAGCAGTGTGGAGACCCAGTACTTC. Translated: CAWSSVETQYF.

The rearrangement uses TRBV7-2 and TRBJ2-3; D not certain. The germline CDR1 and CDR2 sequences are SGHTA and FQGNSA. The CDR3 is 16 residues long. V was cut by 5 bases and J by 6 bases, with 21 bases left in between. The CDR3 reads CASSALGPILRDTQYF. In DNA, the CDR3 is TGTGCCAGCAGCGCTCTTGGGCCCATATTACGGGATACGCAGTATTTT. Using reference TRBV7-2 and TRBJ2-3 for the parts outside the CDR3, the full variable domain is GAGVSQSPSNKVTEKGKDVELRCDPISGHTALYWYRQSLGQGLEFLIYFQGNSAPDKSGLPSDRFSAERTGGSVSTLTIQRTQQEDSAVYLCASSALGPILRDTQYFGPGTRLTVL.

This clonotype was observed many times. CDR3 in DNA: TGCAGTGCTAGAGATCTACGTTCCCCCCTCCAAGAGACCCAGTACTTC. This translates into CSARDLRSPLQETQYF. The rearrangement uses TRBV20-1 and TRBJ2-5; D ambiguous. Trimming removed 0 bases from V and 1 base from J, with 15 bases in between. The germline V gene has CDR1 DFQATT and CDR2 SNEGSKA (reference sequence). This CDR3 region has 16 residues.

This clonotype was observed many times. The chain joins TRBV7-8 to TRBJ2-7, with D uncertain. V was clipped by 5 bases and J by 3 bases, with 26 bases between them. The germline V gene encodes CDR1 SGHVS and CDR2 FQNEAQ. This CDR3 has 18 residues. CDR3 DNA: TGTGCCAGCAGCCTCCGTGGCCCAGGATGGTCGAACGACTACGAGCAGTACTTC. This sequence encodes CASSLRGPGWSNDYEQYF. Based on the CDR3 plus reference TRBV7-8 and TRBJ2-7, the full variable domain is GAGVSQSPRYKVAKRGQDVALRCDPISGHVSLFWYQQALGQGPEFLTYFQNEAQLDKSGLPSDRFFAERPEGSVSTLKIQRTQQEDSAVYLCASSLRGPGWSNDYEQYFGPGTRLTVT.